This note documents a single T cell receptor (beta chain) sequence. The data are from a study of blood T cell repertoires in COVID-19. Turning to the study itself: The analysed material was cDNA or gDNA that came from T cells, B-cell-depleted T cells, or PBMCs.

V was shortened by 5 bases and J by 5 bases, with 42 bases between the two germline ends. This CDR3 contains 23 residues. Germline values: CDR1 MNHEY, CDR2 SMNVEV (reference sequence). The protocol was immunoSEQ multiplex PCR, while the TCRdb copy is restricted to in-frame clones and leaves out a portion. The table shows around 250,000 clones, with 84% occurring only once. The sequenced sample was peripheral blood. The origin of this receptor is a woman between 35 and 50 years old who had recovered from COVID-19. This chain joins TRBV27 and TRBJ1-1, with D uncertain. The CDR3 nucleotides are TGTGCCAGCAGTGGAGCAACCCCTTTAGTCCAAGGTTTGGTCGACTGGGTGAGGACTGAAGCTTTCTTT. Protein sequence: CASSGATPLVQGLVDWVRTEAFF.